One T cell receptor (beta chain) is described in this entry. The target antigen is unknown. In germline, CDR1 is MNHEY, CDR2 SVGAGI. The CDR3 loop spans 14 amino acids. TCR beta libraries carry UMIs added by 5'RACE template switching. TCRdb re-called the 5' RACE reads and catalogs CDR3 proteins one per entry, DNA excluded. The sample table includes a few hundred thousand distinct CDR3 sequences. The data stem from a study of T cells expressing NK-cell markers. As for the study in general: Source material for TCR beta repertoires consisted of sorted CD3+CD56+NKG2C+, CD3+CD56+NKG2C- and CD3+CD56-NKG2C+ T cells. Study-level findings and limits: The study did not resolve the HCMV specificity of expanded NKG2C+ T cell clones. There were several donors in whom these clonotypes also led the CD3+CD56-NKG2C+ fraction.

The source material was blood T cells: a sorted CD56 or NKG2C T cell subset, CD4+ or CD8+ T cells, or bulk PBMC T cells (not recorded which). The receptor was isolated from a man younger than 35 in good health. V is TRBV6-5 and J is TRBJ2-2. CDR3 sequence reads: CASSYLPHTGELFF.